This T cell receptor (beta chain) was obtained from a study of cytomegalovirus exposure and HLA in healthy donors. Study outcomes and limitations: Apart from CMV serostatus, no immune exposure information was available. TCR beta chains associated with HLA were, in a later analysis, more clonally expanded than equally common others.

The PCR made use of 60 Vbeta and 13 Jbeta primers. Sequenced by immunoSEQ multiplex PCR; TCRdb stores in-frame clones only, minus some. The table has fewer than 80,000 clones, about three quarters seen once. This clone has just a few counts. Its antigen is undetermined. CDR3 length equals 16 residues. V lost 0 bases and J lost 0; bases outside the gene matches: 3. Germline values: CDR1 SGHRS, CDR2 YFSETQ. V and J are TRBV5-1 and TRBJ2-1; TRBD2 matches at 7 bases. Sequencing was carried out using PBMCs. The clonotype comes from a man between 18 and 29 years old in good health and CMV-seronegative. DNA for the CDR3: TGCGCCAGCAGCTTGGCCGGGGGGAGCTCCTACAATGAGCAGTTCTTC. It encodes CASSLAGGSSYNEQFF.